This note documents a single TCR beta chain sequence. The sample originates from a study of blood T cell repertoires in COVID-19. Background on the study: The United States, Italy and Spain supplied acute and convalescent COVID-19 samples. PBMCs, B-cell-depleted T cells, or T cells provided the cDNA or gDNA that made up the material.

The CDR3 contains 12 residues. The V and J ends lost 10 bases and 4 bases, in that order; junction bases with no gene match: 4. From germline, CDR1 is SNHLY and CDR2 FYNNEI. In the original processing: Nucleated cell counts were estimated from reference gene primer amplification. Sequencing was performed with immunoSEQ multiplex PCR; in TCRdb, only in-frame clones are kept and a portion is missing. Clone size and the V and J calls come from that table; the DNA yielded D and trimming. The sample carries 90,000 to 100,000 clones, 86% recorded once. The V call is TRBV2, the J call TRBJ2-5; 9 nucleotides agree with TRBD2. Source material: peripheral blood. The clonotype originates from a man older than 75 with acute or convalescent COVID-19. In DNA form, the CDR3 reads TGTGCCACGGCGCGGGGGGGAGAGACCCAGTACTTC. It yields the protein CATARGGETQYF.